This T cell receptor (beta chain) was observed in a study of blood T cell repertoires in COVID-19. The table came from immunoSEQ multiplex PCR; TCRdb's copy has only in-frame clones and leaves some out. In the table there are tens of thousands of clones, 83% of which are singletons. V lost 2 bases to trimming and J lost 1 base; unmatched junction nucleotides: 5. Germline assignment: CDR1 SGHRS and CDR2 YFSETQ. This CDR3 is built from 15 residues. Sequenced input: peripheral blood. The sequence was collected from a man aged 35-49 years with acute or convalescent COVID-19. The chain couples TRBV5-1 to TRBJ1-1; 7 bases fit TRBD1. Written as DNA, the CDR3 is TGCGCCAGCAGCTTATCGACAGGGCCGAACACTGAAGCTTTCTTT. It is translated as CASSLSTGPNTEAFF.